Listed below are T cell receptor beta chains from one sample, sequenced in a study of graft-versus-host responses after intestinal transplantation. Repertoires were generated with immunoSEQ multiplex PCR, while TCRdb's copy carries only in-frame clones and drops some. The sample holds some 43,000 clones, about 95% seen once. The source was PBMCs, collected approximately 340 days after intestinal transplant. All receptors derive from a human patient who received an intestinal transplant, so some T cells may come from the graft donor. Both conserved end residues are part of each CDR3. D genes are given only for firm matches. The size of a clone is reported for some rows only, either as once, few or many, or as a class for expanded clones.

v_gene,j_gene,abundance,d_gene,CDR3nt,CDR3aa
TRBV19,TRBJ2-2,NA,NA,TGTGCCAGTACCAGGGATGCGAACACCGGGGAGCTGTTTTTT,CASTRDANTGELFF
TRBV19,TRBJ2-4,NA,NA,TGTGCCAGTAGTCCTCGACTTCAGGGGGGCTCGAAGCTAGCCAAAAACATTCAGTACTTC,CASSPRLQGGSKLAKNIQYF
TRBV28,TRBJ2-5,NA,TRBD2,TGTGCCAGCGCCCCAGCTAGCGGACAAGAGACCCAGTACTTC,CASAPASGQETQYF
TRBV27,TRBJ2-7,NA,NA,TGTGCCAGCAGTTTATCAGGGGTGTTCTACGAGCAGTACTTC,CASSLSGVFYEQYF
TRBV16,TRBJ2-7,NA,NA,TGTGCCAGCAGCCAGCCGGCTAGCGTCTCCTACGAGCAGTACTTC,CASSQPASVSYEQYF
TRBV7-9,TRBJ1-1,NA,NA,TGTGCCAGCAGCCACTCCGGCAATGAAGCTTTCTTT,CASSHSGNEAFF
TRBV18,TRBJ1-1,NA,TRBD1,TGTGCCAGCTCACTAGGGGGACAGGGGAACACTGAAGCTTTCTTT,CASSLGGQGNTEAFF
TRBV23-1,TRBJ2-7,NA,NA,TGCGCCAGCAGCCGGGACACCTACGAGCAGTACTTC,CASSRDTYEQYF
TRBV30,TRBJ2-7,once,NA,TGTGCCTGGAGTGGGGGGTACAGCTCCTACGAGCAGTACTTC,CAWSGGYSSYEQYF
TRBV18,TRBJ1-1,NA,TRBD1,TGTGCCAGCTCACCTACAGGGGGCAGGGGGAATACGGGTCCTGAAGCTTTCTTT,CASSPTGGRGNTGPEAFF
TRBV6-1,TRBJ1-2,NA,NA,TGTGCCAGCAGTGATCTAGGGCCGACCTATGGCTACACCTTC,CASSDLGPTYGYTF
TRBV27,TRBJ2-7,NA,NA,TGTGCCAGCAGTTATAGGCCACCCTCACTCCCTCTTGTCTACGAGCAGTACTTC,CASSYRPPSLPLVYEQYF
TRBV9,TRBJ1-2,NA,TRBD1,TGTGCCAGCAGCGTCCGATCCGGGACAGGGAGCGATGGCTACACCTTC,CASSVRSGTGSDGYTF
TRBV6-5,TRBJ1-3,NA,NA,TGTGCCAGCAGCAAGGGCAGGAGCTCTGGAAACACCATATATTTT,CASSKGRSSGNTIYF
TRBV5-4,TRBJ2-1,NA,NA,TGTGCCAGCAGCTTGGGGGGCGGGACGCCACGCAATGAGCAGTTCTTC,CASSLGGGTPRNEQFF
TRBV29-1,TRBJ2-5,NA,TRBD2,TGCAGCGTGGAGGGCGGGGGGCGAGAGACCCAGTACTTC,CSVEGGGRETQYF
TRBV27,TRBJ1-2,NA,TRBD1,TGTGCCAGCAGTTCGGGACAGGGGTATGGCTACACCTTC,CASSSGQGYGYTF
TRBV19,TRBJ1-4,NA,NA,TGTGCCAGTAGTCCCCGGTCCGAGGGAGTAGGTTTCCCAACTAATGAAAAACTGTTTTTT,CASSPRSEGVGFPTNEKLFF
TRBV9,TRBJ2-7,NA,TRBD1,TGTGCCAGCAGCTCTCCGTGGGACAGGGAGGGATCCTACGAGCAGTACTTC,CASSSPWDREGSYEQYF
TRBV2,TRBJ1-5,NA,TRBD1,TGTGCCAGCAGTGATCGAGGGGGCTACAATCAGCCCCAGCATTTT,CASSDRGGYNQPQHF
TRBV12-5,TRBJ2-7,NA,NA,TGTGCTAGTGGCGGGGTCTTAAGCTCCTACGAGCAGTACTTC,CASGGVLSSYEQYF
TRBV5-5,TRBJ1-2,NA,TRBD1,TGTGCCAGCAGCCCCGGGACAGGTGGCTACACCTTC,CASSPGTGGYTF
TRBV2,TRBJ1-5,once,TRBD1,TGTGCCAGCAGGAGACAGGGGGCCGCCAATCAGCCCCAGCATTTT,CASRRQGAANQPQHF
TRBV18,TRBJ1-2,NA,NA,TGTGCCAGCTCACCAGAAAAGGGTTATGGCTACACCTTC,CASSPEKGYGYTF
TRBV2,TRBJ2-2,NA,TRBD2,TGTGCCAGCAGTGGGACTAGCGGGAGGGCCGGCGGGGAGCTGTTTTTT,CASSGTSGRAGGELFF
TRBV15,TRBJ2-7,NA,NA,TGTGCCACCAGCAGAGATCCTAGCGAATACGAGCAGTACTTC,CATSRDPSEYEQYF
TRBV28,TRBJ2-7,NA,NA,TGTGCCACCATGGGGCAGGGTGGATACGAGCAGTACTTC,CATMGQGGYEQYF
TRBV7-3,TRBJ2-1,NA,NA,TGTGCCAGCAGCTTAGGGGGTGGCGGGACCGACAATGAGCAGTTCTTC,CASSLGGGGTDNEQFF
TRBV29-1,TRBJ2-1,NA,NA,TGCAGCGTTGGCTCGTTCAAAGGGGGCAATGAGCAGTTCTTC,CSVGSFKGGNEQFF
TRBV12-5,TRBJ1-5,once,NA,TGTGCTAGTGGTTTGGTACTTGTGGACAGCCCGAATCAGCCCCAGCATTTT,CASGLVLVDSPNQPQHF
TRBV7-3,TRBJ2-2,once,NA,TGTGCCAGCAGTCGGGACTCGAGCACCGGGGAGCTGTTTTTT,CASSRDSSTGELFF
TRBV28,TRBJ2-6,NA,NA,TGTGCCAGCAGCCGACTCGGACTCCCATCTCGGGCCAACGTCCTGACTTTC,CASSRLGLPSRANVLTF
TRBV2,TRBJ2-7,NA,NA,TGTGCCAGCAGTGAAAAGTCTCTCTCCCTCTACGAGCAGTACTTC,CASSEKSLSLYEQYF
TRBV2,TRBJ2-7,NA,NA,TGTGCCAGCAGTACAACCTACGAGCAGTACTTC,CASSTTYEQYF
TRBV2,TRBJ1-1,NA,NA,TGTGCCAGCAGTCAGGAACAGGGATCGAACACTGAAGCTTTCTTT,CASSQEQGSNTEAFF
TRBV19,TRBJ2-6,NA,NA,TGTGCCAGTAGTATATCTGCCGGATCCCACTCTGGGGCCAACGTCCTGACTTTC,CASSISAGSHSGANVLTF
TRBV11-2,TRBJ2-1,NA,NA,TGTGCCAGCAGCTTTTACGGGGCGGAATCCAATGAGCAGTTCTTC,CASSFYGAESNEQFF
TRBV5-4,TRBJ1-1,NA,TRBD1,TGTGCCAGCAGCGACAGGGTGGACACTGAAGCTTTCTTT,CASSDRVDTEAFF
TRBV5-5,TRBJ2-7,NA,TRBD2,TGTGCCAGCAGCTTGGCCCTAGCGGCATACTCCTACGAGCAGTACTTC,CASSLALAAYSYEQYF
TRBV27,TRBJ2-3,NA,TRBD1,TGTGCCAGCGGACAGGGGGCGGGAGATACGCAGTATTTT,CASGQGAGDTQYF
TRBV5-1,TRBJ1-3,NA,NA,TGCGCCAGCAGCGCTGCACCGACAGGTTCTGGAAACACCATATATTTT,CASSAAPTGSGNTIYF
TRBV5-1,TRBJ1-4,NA,NA,TGCGCCAGCAGCTTGACAGGAGGTGCAACTAATGAAAAACTGTTTTTT,CASSLTGGATNEKLFF
TRBV4-2,TRBJ2-2,NA,TRBD1,TGTGCCAGCAGCCAGACCGGGACAGGGACCTCCACCGGGGAGCTGTTTTTT,CASSQTGTGTSTGELFF
TRBV5-6,TRBJ2-2,NA,NA,TGTGCCAGCAGCTTGGTGGGGTTCCGGGAGCTGTTTTTT,CASSLVGFRELFF
TRBV19,TRBJ1-1,few,NA,TGTGCCAGTAGTAGTCAAGTCCACTCCGGATTGAACACTGAAGCTTTCTTT,CASSSQVHSGLNTEAFF
TRBV9,TRBJ2-5,NA,NA,TGTGCCAGCAGCGGGGGGGCACTGGTGGAGACCCAGTACTTC,CASSGGALVETQYF
TRBV29-1,TRBJ2-3,NA,TRBD1,TGCAGCGTTGAAGATAGGGGACAGGGGACAGATACGCAGTATTTT,CSVEDRGQGTDTQYF
TRBV7-7,TRBJ2-1,NA,NA,TGTGCCAGCAGCTTAAACCCCTGGGTGGGAGGCAATGAGCAGTTCTTC,CASSLNPWVGGNEQFF
TRBV7-9,TRBJ1-1,NA,NA,TGTGCCAGCAGCTTGTCGTTTTTGAACACTGAAGCTTTCTTT,CASSLSFLNTEAFF
TRBV6-5,TRBJ1-6,NA,NA,TGTGCCAGCAGTTACTATGGGGGGCTGGGATCACCCCTCCACTTT,CASSYYGGLGSPLHF
TRBV6-5,TRBJ2-7,once,NA,TGTGCCAGCAGTGCATTCTGGGGCGAGCAGTACTTC,CASSAFWGEQYF
TRBV18,TRBJ1-5,NA,NA,TGTGCCAGCTCACCATCACAAGGCAGGGGCAATCAGCCCCAGCATTTT,CASSPSQGRGNQPQHF
TRBV18,TRBJ1-6,NA,NA,TGTGCCAGCTCACCAGTAACTCCCAGAGCCGGTATTTTAGGTTCACCCCTCCACTTT,CASSPVTPRAGILGSPLHF
TRBV15,TRBJ2-2,NA,NA,TGTGCCACCAGCAGAATTAACGGGGAGCTGTTTTTT,CATSRINGELFF
TRBV12-5,TRBJ2-7,NA,NA,TGTGCTAGTGGTTTAGGTCCGAATCAGTACTTC,CASGLGPNQYF
TRBV7-9,TRBJ1-1,NA,NA,TGTGCCAGCAGCTTAGAACGGACTGAAGCTTTCTTT,CASSLERTEAFF
TRBV29-1,TRBJ2-7,NA,TRBD2,TGCAGCGCCGTCGAGCGGGAGAACTACGAGCAGTACTTC,CSAVERENYEQYF
TRBV4-1,TRBJ2-5,NA,TRBD2,TGCGCCAGCAGCCAAGAAGCCGCTCGGGGGGTGGAGACCCAGTACTTC,CASSQEAARGVETQYF
TRBV14,TRBJ2-1,NA,TRBD2,TGTGCCAGCAGCCCAGAGAAAGCGGGACGGGCACACAATGAGCAGTTCTTC,CASSPEKAGRAHNEQFF
TRBV5-1,TRBJ2-7,NA,NA,TGCGCCAGCAGCTCGGGAGGACAGGAGGATTACGAGCAGTACTTC,CASSSGGQEDYEQYF